A single sample is the source of the 3 T cell receptor beta chains below, sequenced in a study of cytomegalovirus exposure and HLA in healthy donors. The PCR had 60 Vbeta and 13 Jbeta primers. Some clones are missing from TCRdb's copy, which holds only in-frame ones; the method was immunoSEQ multiplex PCR. The table has around 110,000 clones, around 76% seen once. The sample taken for sequencing was PBMCs. The receptor source for this set is a man aged 18-30 years in good health and CMV-seronegative.

This chain links TRBV5-6 with TRBJ2-5; TRBD1 aligns across 7 bases. CDR3 length equals 16 residues. Trimming cost V 5 bases and J 0 bases; bases outside gene matches: 10. CDR1 is SGHDT and CDR2 is YYEEEE in the germline V gene. The CDR3 loop reads CASSRGGWTDQETQYF. Here the CDR3 DNA reads TGTGCCAGCAGTCGAGGGGGCTGGACGGACCAAGAGACCCAGTACTTC.

V is TRBV7-2 and J is TRBJ2-7; 9 bases are shared with TRBD2. CDR1 SGHTA and CDR2 FQGNSA come from the germline V gene. Trimming took 5 bases from V and 0 from J; bases not matched to a gene: 5. This CDR3 has 15 residues. DNA of the CDR3: TGTGCCAGCAGCCGGAGCGGGGGGAGCTCCTACGAGCAGTACTTC. Translated, it gives CASSRSGGSSYEQYF.

The rearrangement links TRBV6-6 to TRBJ2-1, with D perhaps matching TRBD2 (5 bases). Trimming took off 6 bases at V and 10 bases at J, with 13 bases between the two ends. Germline CDR1 is MNHNY and CDR2 is SVGAGI (reference sequence). This CDR3 is built from 12 residues. The CDR3 DNA sequence: TGTGCCAGCAGCCTTAGCGTCGGGGAGCAGTTCTTC. This translates into CASSLSVGEQFF.